This TCR beta chain was profiled in a study of blood T cell repertoires in COVID-19. The overall study: The United States, Italy and Spain supplied acute and convalescent COVID-19 samples.

Germline V gives CDR1 MNHNY, CDR2 SVGAGI (reference sequence). The CDR3 has 16 residues. With 2 bases clipped from V and 3 bases from J, the junction kept 9 bases outside the gene matches. TCRdb keeps only in-frame clones here, not all; method: immunoSEQ multiplex PCR. This table has roughly 97,000 clones, around four fifths appearing once. Sample: peripheral blood. This TCR was sampled from a man in his sixties with acute or convalescent COVID-19. The chain employs TRBV6-6 and TRBJ1-2; TRBD1 matches 7 bases. In DNA form, the CDR3 reads TGTGCCAGCAGTTACGCCCCAGACAGGGCCCACTATGGCTACACCTTC. This gives the protein CASSYAPDRAHYGYTF.